This T cell receptor beta chain was found in a study of T cell responses to AZD1222 COVID-19 vaccine. Overall study results and limits: Donors skewed white British and female; clonal diversity was possibly underestimated. Spike-specific TCR breadth and depth grew following two AZD1222 doses. Researchers report vaccine-associated CD4 TCRs spanning spike, with dominance at 160-218 and 743-854. Unmutated variant regions reportedly attract nearly half of all spike-specific TCRs.

In germline, CDR1 is SGHVS, CDR2 FNYEAQ. Trimming cost V 5 bases and J 3 bases, with 13 bases left between them. CDR3 length equals 14 residues. Using immunoSEQ multiplex PCR, the repertoire was profiled, and TCRdb retains in-frame clones only, with some absent. The sample holds about 99,000 clones; roughly 88% are singletons and the top ten take approximately 2.8%. This clone was seen once. What it recognizes is unknown. The sample consisted of peripheral blood, taken on day 0 of AZD1222 vaccination. This TCR derives from an adult in good health. This rearrangement joins TRBV7-6 to TRBJ1-1; D may be TRBD1 (5 bases). In DNA form, the CDR3 reads TGTGCCAGCAGCCTAGGGGCACGGGACACTGAAGCTTTCTTT. Its translation: CASSLGARDTEAFF.